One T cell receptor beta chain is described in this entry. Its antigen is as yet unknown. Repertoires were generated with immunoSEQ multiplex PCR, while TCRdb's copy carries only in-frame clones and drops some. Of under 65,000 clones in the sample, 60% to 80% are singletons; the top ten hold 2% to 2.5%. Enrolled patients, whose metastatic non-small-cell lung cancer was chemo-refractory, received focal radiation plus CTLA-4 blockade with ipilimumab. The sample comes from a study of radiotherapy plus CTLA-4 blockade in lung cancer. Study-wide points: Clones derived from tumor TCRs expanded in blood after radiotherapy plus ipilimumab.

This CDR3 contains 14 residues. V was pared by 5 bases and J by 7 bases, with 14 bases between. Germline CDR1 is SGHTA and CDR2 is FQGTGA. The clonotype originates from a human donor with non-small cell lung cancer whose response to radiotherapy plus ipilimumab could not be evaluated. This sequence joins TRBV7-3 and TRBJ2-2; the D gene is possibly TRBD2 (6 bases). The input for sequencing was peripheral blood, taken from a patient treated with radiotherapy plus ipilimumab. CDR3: CASSPDGGIGELFF. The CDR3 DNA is TGTGCCAGCAGCCCCGACGGGGGAATCGGGGAGCTGTTTTTT.